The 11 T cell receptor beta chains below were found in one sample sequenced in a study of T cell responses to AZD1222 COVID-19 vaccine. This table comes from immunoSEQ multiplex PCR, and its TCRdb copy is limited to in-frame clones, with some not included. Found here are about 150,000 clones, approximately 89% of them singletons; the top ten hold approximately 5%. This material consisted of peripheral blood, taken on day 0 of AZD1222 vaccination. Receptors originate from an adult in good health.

This CDR3 reads CASSVEALPNTGELFF. In nucleotides, the CDR3 is TGTGCCAGCAGCGTAGAGGCTCTCCCGAACACCGGGGAGCTGTTTTTT. J is TRBJ2-2 and V is TRBV9; D gene ambiguous. The CDR3 runs 16 residues. Deletions cut 0 bases from V and 0 bases from J, with 9 bases between. Germline lookup yields CDR1 SGDLS and CDR2 YYNGEE.

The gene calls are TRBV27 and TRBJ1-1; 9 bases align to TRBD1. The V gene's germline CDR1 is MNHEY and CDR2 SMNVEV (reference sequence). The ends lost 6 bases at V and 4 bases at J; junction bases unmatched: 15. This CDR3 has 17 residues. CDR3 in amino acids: CASSSLGYLDRGTEAFF. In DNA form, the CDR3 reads TGTGCCAGCAGCTCCCTGGGATACCTGGACAGGGGCACTGAAGCTTTCTTT.

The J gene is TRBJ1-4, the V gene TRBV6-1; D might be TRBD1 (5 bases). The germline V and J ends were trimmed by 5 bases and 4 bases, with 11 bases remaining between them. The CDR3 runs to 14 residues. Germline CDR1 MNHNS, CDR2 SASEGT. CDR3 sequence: CASSYDRSNEKLFF. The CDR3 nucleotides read TGTGCCAGCAGTTATGACAGAAGTAATGAAAAACTGTTTTTT.

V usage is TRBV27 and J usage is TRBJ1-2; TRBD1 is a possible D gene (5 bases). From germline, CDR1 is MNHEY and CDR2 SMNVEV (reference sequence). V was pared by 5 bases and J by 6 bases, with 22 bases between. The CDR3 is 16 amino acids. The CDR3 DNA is TGTGCCAGCAGTCGATACCGGGACGGGAGATTAAATGGCTACACCTTC. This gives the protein CASSRYRDGRLNGYTF.

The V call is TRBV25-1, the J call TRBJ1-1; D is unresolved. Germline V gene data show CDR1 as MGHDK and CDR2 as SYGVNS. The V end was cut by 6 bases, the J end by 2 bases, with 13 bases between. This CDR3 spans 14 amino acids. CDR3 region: CASRLDGRNTEAFF. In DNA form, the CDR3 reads TGTGCCAGCAGACTGGACGGCCGCAACACTGAAGCTTTCTTT.

The CDR3 bases are TGTGCCACCCTGAAAGGACTGCGTCGTGACTACACCTTC. Its translation is CATLKGLRRDYTF. This sequence joins TRBV28 and TRBJ1-2; D is undetermined. This CDR3 is 13 amino acids long. CDR1 and CDR2 (germline): MDHEN, SYDVKM. V was clipped by 10 bases and J by 10 bases, with 22 bases between them.

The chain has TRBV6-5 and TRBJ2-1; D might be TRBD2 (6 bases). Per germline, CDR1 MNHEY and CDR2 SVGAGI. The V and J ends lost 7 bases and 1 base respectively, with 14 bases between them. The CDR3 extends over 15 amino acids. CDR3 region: CASKEGVGSYNEQFF. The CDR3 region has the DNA TGTGCCAGCAAGGAGGGAGTTGGGTCCTACAATGAGCAGTTCTTC.

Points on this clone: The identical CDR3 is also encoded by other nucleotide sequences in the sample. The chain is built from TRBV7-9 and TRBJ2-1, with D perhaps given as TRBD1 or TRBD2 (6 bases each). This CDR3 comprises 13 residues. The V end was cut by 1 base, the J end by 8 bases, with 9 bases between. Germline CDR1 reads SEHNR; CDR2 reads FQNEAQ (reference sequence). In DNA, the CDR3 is TGTGCCAGCAGCTTAGTGGGGGGCGATGAGCAGTTCTTC. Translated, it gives CASSLVGGDEQFF.

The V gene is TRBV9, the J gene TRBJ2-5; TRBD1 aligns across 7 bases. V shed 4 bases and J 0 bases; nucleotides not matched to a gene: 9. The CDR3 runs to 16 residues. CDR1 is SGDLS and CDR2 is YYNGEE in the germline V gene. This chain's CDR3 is CASSTGQNKYQETQYF. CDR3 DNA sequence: TGTGCCAGCAGCACGGGACAGAATAAGTACCAAGAGACCCAGTACTTC.

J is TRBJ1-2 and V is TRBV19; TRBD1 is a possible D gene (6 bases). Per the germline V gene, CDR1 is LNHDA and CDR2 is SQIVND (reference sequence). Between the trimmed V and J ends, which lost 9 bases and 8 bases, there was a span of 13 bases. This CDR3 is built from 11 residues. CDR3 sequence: CASGQRKGYTF. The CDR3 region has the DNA TGTGCCAGCGGACAGAGGAAAGGCTACACCTTC.

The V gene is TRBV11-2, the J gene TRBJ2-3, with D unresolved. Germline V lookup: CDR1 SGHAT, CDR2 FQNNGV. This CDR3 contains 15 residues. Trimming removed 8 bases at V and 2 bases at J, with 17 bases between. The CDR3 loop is CASQLTIRLTDTQYF. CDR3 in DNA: TGTGCCAGCCAGTTGACCATTCGACTCACAGATACGCAGTATTTT.